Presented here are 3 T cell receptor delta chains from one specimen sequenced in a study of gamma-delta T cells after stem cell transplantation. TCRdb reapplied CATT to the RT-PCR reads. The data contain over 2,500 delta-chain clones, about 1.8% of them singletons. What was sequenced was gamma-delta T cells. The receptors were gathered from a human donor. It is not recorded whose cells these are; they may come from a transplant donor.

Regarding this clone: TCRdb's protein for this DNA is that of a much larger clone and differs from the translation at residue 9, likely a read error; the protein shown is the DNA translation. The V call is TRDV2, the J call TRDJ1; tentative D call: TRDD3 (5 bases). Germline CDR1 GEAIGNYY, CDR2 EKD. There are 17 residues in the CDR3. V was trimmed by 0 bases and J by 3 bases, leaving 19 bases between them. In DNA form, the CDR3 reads TGTGCCTGTGACACCGTATCCTCGGTGGAGGGGGCCGATAAACTCATCTTT. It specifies CACDTVSSVEGADKLIF.

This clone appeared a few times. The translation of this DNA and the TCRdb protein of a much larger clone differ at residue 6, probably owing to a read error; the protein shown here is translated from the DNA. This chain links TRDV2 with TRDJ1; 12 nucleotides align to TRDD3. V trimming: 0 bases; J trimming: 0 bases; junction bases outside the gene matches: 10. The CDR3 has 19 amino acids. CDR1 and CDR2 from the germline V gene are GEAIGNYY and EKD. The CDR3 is CACDTISLGDTEYTDKLIF. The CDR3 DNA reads TGTGCCTGTGACACCATTAGTCTGGGGGATACGGAGTACACCGATAAACTCATCTTT.

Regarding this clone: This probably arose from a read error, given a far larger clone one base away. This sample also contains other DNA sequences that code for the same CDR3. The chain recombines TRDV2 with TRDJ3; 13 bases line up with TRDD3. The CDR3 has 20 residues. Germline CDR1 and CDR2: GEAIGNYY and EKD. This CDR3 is CACDGLGDTGGSWDTRQMFF. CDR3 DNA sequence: TGTGCCTGTGACGGACTGGGGGATACGGGCGGCTCCTGGGACACTCGACAGATGTTTTTC.